A selection of T cell receptor beta chains follows, all from one sample in a study of vaccination effects on CD4 cells after COVID-19. TCRdb keeps only in-frame clones here, not all; method: immunoSEQ multiplex PCR. The repertoire has roughly 54,000 clones, 65% to 80% of them found once; the top ten carry about 5%. The antigens these receptors bind are not known. Sample: CD4+ T cells from PBMCs cultured with HIV peptides, taken before COVID-19 vaccination. Receptors originate from a human donor who had a prior SARS-CoV-2 infection. The CDR3 runs from the conserved cysteine through the conserved F or W. The order of the fields is CDR3 DNA, CDR3 protein, V gene, D gene, clone size, CDR3 length, J gene. A D gene is named only where the DNA matches it firmly. Clone size is not always given. Where it is, it says once, few, many or a class for expanded clones.

DNA: TGTGCCAGCAGGAGACAGGGTGGAGGGGAGCAGTACTTC
CDR3: CASRRQGGGEQYF
V: TRBV12-3/TRBV12-4
D: .
size: .
length: 13
J: TRBJ2-7

DNA: TGTGCCAGCAGCCCGGCACAGAGCGCTCAGCCCCAGCATTTT
CDR3: CASSPAQSAQPQHF
V: TRBV7-9
D: .
size: .
length: 14
J: TRBJ1-5

DNA: TGTGCCAGCAGCTTAGAGTCAGGGAGGGACACTGAAGCTTTCTTT
CDR3: CASSLESGRDTEAFF
V: TRBV7-9
D: .
size: few
length: 15
J: TRBJ1-1

DNA: TGTGCCAGCAACCGGGGGCGTTCCGGTCAGCCCCAGCATTTT
CDR3: CASNRGRSGQPQHF
V: TRBV2
D: .
size: .
length: 14
J: TRBJ1-5

DNA: TGTGCCAGCAGCAAGGAGAATGGTTCACCCCTCCACTTT
CDR3: CASSKENGSPLHF
V: TRBV7-2
D: .
size: .
length: 13
J: TRBJ1-6

DNA: TGCGCCAGCAGCTTTCTAGATCGGACAGATACGCAGTATTTT
CDR3: CASSFLDRTDTQYF
V: TRBV5-1
D: .
size: .
length: 14
J: TRBJ2-3

DNA: TGTGCCAGCAGCTTGGGTCAGGCAATTAATGAAAAACTGTTTTTT
CDR3: CASSLGQAINEKLFF
V: TRBV5-5
D: .
size: .
length: 15
J: TRBJ1-4

DNA: TGTGCCAGTACGTACAGGGCGAACTATGGCTACACCTTC
CDR3: CASTYRANYGYTF
V: TRBV19
D: .
size: .
length: 13
J: TRBJ1-2

DNA: TGTGCCAGCAGCCCTGAAGTCACCGGGGAGCTGTTTTTT
CDR3: CASSPEVTGELFF
V: TRBV5-6
D: .
size: few
length: 13
J: TRBJ2-2

DNA: TGTGCCAGCAGCCAAGCCTGGCCCTCGGGAGAGCAGTACTTC
CDR3: CASSQAWPSGEQYF
V: TRBV3-1/TRBV3-2
D: .
size: .
length: 14
J: TRBJ2-7

DNA: TGTGCCAGCAGTAAGGAAGCAGGAGGCTCCGGGGAGCTGTTTTTT
CDR3: CASSKEAGGSGELFF
V: TRBV2
D: .
size: .
length: 15
J: TRBJ2-2

DNA: TGTGCCACCCGGGGCGGGGGCGATGAGCAGTTCTTC
CDR3: CATRGGGDEQFF
V: TRBV10-3
D: .
size: .
length: 12
J: TRBJ2-1

DNA: TGTGCCAGCAGCGCCCAACACAATTCACCCCTCCACTTT
CDR3: CASSAQHNSPLHF
V: TRBV5-4
D: .
size: .
length: 13
J: TRBJ1-6

DNA: TGTGCCAGCTCACCCCGGACAAGTACCTACGAGCAGTACTTC
CDR3: CASSPRTSTYEQYF
V: TRBV18
D: .
size: .
length: 14
J: TRBJ2-7

DNA: TGTGCCAGTAGTATTACAGCTAACTCTGGAAACACCATATATTTT
CDR3: CASSITANSGNTIYF
V: TRBV19
D: .
size: .
length: 15
J: TRBJ1-3

DNA: TGTGCCAGCAGCTTAGATCGAACGGGGGTAGGTGGCTACACCTTC
CDR3: CASSLDRTGVGGYTF
V: TRBV11-2
D: .
size: .
length: 15
J: TRBJ1-2

DNA: TGTGCCAGCAGCTTAGCCGGACTAAACACCGGGGAGCTGTTTTTT
CDR3: CASSLAGLNTGELFF
V: TRBV7-9
D: .
size: once
length: 15
J: TRBJ2-2

DNA: TGTGCCAGCAGCGCGTATACTAACTATGGCTACACCTTC
CDR3: CASSAYTNYGYTF
V: TRBV12-3/TRBV12-4
D: .
size: .
length: 13
J: TRBJ1-2

DNA: TGTGCCAGCAGCCCGCAGGGGGGGAACACTGAAGCTTTCTTT
CDR3: CASSPQGGNTEAFF
V: TRBV7-3
D: TRBD1
size: .
length: 14
J: TRBJ1-1

DNA: TGTGCCTGGAGTGGCCCCACTTTTAGCAATCAGCCCCAGCATTTT
CDR3: CAWSGPTFSNQPQHF
V: TRBV30
D: .
size: .
length: 15
J: TRBJ1-5

DNA: TGTGCCAGCAGCTCACCCGAAACAGGGACTACTGAAGCTTTCTTT
CDR3: CASSSPETGTTEAFF
V: TRBV7-9
D: .
size: .
length: 15
J: TRBJ1-1